The entry that follows covers one TCR beta chain sequence. Antigen unknown. This sample was taken from a study of T cell repertoires in cytomegalovirus infection. General study points: The cumulative frequency of public TCR beta families distinguished individuals who carried CMV together with the relevant HLA.

This CDR3 has 16 residues. Germline V gene lookup returns CDR1 MDHEN and CDR2 SYDVKM. Unmatched junction bases numbered 9, after V lost 7 bases and J lost 3 bases. Using its own MiXCR run on the reads, TCRdb lists one record per CDR3 protein. Here the sample spans fewer than 300,000 distinct CDR3 sequences, 20% to 30% being singletons. This sequence originates from a human donor in good health (CMV status not recorded). Some clones in this sample may be carry-over from other donors' samples. J is TRBJ1-4 and V is TRBV28, with 9 positions matching TRBD1. The sample taken for sequencing was PBMCs. CDR3 sequence reads: CASTWTGAGANEKLFF. CDR3 sequence (DNA): TGTGCCAGCACTTGGACAGGGGCTGGCGCTAATGAAAAACTGTTTTTT.